The text below deals with one TCR beta chain. CDR1 and CDR2 (germline): MNHEY, SMNVEV (reference sequence). V shed 3 bases and J shed 7 bases, with 13 bases lying between them. CDR3 length equals 15 residues. Time point described: baseline pretreatment blood. Treatment noted: 15 Gy SBRT to primary tumor, nephrectomy 4 weeks later. The data were produced by immunoSEQ multiplex PCR, yet TCRdb's version contains in-frame clones alone and is incomplete. The repertoire includes 130,000 to 150,000 clones, 88% of them detected once, and 12% sits in the top ten. The sample belongs to a study of radiation and T cells in renal cell carcinoma. Study overall: Nephrectomy followed 15 Gy stereotactic body radiation by 4 weeks.

The source material was blood, sampled from a patient whose treatment included radiotherapy and nephrectomy. The TCR comes from a woman aged 50 to 60 with renal cell carcinoma. This rearrangement joins TRBV27 to TRBJ1-6; unclear D gene. The CDR3 sequence: CASSLTKSANSPLHF. The CDR3, as DNA: TGTGCCAGCAGTTTGACGAAATCGGCGAATTCACCCCTCCACTTT.